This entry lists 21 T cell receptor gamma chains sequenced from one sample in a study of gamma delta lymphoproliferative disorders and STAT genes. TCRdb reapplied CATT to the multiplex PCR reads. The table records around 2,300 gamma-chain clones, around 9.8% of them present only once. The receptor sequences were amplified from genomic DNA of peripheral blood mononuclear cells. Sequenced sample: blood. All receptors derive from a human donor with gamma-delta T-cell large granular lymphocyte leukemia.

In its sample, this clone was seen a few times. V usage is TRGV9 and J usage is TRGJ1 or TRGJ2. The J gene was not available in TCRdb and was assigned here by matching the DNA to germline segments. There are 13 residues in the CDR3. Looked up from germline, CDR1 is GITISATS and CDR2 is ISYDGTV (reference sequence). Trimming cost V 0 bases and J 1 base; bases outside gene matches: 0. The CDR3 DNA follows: TGTGCCTTGTGGGAGGTGAATTATTATAAGAAACTCTTT. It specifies CALWEVNYYKKLF.

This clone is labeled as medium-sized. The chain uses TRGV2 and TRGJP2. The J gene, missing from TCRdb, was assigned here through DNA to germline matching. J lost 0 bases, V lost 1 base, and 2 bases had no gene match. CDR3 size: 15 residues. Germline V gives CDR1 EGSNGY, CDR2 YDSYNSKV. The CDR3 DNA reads TGTGCCACCTGGGACGGAGATAGTAGTGATTGGATCAAGACGTTT. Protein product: CATWDGDSSDWIKTF.

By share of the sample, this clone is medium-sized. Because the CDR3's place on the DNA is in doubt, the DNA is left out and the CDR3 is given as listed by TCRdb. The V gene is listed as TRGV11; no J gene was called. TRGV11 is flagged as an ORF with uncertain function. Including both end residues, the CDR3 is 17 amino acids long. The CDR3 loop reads CTTVPAGLGSLYYKKLF.

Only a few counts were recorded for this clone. The CDR3 DNA reads TGTGCCACCTGGGACAGCACGGTTTATTATAAGAAACTCTTT. It specifies CATWDSTVYYKKLF. This chain uses TRGV5 with TRGJ1 or TRGJ2. Here the J gene came from matching the DNA to germline, since TCRdb omits it. Trimming cost V 1 base and J 3 bases; bases outside gene matches: 6. The CDR3 consists of 14 residues. Per germline, CDR1 VINAFY and CDR2 YDVSNSKD.

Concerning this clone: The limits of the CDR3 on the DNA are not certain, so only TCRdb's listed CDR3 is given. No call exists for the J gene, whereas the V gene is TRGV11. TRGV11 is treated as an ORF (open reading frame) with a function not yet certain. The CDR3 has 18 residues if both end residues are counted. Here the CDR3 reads CTTVPAGLTFRIYYKKLF.

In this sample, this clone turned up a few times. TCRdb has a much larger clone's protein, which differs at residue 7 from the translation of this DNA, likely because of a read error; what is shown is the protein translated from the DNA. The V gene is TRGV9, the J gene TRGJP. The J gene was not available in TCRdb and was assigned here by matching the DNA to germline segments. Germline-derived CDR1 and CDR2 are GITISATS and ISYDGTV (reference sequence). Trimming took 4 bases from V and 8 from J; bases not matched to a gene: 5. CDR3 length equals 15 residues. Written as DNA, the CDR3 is TGTGCCTTGTGGGATACAAAGTTGGGCAAAAAAATCAAGGTATTT. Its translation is CALWDTKLGKKIKVF.

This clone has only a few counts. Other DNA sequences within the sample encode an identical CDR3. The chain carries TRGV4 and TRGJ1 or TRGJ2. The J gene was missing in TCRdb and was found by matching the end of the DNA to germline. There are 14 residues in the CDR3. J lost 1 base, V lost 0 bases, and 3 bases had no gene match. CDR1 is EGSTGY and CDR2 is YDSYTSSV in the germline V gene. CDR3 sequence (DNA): TGTGCCACCTGGGATGGGAGAAATTATTATAAGAAACTCTTT. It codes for CATWDGRNYYKKLF.

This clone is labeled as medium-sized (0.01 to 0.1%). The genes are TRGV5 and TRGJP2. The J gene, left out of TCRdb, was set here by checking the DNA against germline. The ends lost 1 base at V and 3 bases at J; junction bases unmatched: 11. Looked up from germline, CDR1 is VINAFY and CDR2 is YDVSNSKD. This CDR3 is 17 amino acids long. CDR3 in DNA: TGTGCCACCTGGGACAGCCCCCTCGATGGTAGTGATTGGATCAAGACGTTT. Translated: CATWDSPLDGSDWIKTF.

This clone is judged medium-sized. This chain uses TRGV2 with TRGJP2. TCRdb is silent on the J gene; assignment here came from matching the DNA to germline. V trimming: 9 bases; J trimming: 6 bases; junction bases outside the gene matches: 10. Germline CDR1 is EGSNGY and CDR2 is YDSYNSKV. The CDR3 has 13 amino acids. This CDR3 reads CATMFGRDWIKTF. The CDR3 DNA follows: TGTGCCACCATGTTTGGGCGTGATTGGATCAAGACGTTT.

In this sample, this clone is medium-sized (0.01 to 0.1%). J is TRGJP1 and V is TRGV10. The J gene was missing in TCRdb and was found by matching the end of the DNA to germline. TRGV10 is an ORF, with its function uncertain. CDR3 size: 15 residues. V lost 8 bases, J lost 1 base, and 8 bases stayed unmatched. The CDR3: CAAWDHGTTGWFKIF. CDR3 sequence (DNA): TGTGCTGCGTGGGATCATGGTACCACTGGTTGGTTCAAGATATTT.

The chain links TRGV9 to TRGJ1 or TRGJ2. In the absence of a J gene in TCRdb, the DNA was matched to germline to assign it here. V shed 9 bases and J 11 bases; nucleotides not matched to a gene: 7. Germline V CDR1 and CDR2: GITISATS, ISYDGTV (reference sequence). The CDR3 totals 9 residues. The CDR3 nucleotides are TGTGCCTTGCTCTGGGAGAAACTCTTT. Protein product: CALLWEKLF.

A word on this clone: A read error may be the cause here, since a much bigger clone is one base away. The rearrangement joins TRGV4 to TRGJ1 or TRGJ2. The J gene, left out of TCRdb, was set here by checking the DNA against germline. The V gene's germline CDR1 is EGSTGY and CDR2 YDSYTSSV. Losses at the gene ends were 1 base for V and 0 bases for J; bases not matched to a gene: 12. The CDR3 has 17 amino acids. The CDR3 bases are TGTGCCACCTGGGATGGAAAACAGAGGAGGAATTATTATAAGAAACTCTTT. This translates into CATWDGKQRRNYYKKLF.

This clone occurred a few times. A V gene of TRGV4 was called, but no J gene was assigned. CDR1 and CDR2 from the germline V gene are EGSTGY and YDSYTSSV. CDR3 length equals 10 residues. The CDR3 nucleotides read TGTGCCACCTGGGCATACGTAAAACTCTTT. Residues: CATWAYVKLF.

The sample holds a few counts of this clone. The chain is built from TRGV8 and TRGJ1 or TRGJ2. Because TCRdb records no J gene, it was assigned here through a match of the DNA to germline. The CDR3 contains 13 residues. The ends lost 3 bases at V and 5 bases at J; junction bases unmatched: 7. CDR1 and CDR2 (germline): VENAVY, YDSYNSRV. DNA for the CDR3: TGTGCCACCTGGGATCCCCTACATTATAAGAAACTCTTT. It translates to CATWDPLHYKKLF.

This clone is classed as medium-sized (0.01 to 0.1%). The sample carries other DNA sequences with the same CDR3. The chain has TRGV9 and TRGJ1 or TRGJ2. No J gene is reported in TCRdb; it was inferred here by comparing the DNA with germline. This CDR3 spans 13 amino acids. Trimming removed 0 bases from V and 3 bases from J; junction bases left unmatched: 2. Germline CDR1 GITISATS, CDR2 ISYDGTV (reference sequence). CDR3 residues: CALWEVRYYKKLF. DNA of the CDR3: TGTGCCTTGTGGGAGGTGCGTTATTATAAGAAACTCTTT.

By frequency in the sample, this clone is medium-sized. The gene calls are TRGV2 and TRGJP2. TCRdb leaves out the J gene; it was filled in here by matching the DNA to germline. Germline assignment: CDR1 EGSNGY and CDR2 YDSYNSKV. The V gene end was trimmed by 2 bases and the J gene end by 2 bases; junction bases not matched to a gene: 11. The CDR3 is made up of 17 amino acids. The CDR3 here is CATWDELVLSSDWIKTF. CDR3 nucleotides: TGTGCCACCTGGGACGAACTGGTGCTGAGTAGTGATTGGATCAAGACGTTT.

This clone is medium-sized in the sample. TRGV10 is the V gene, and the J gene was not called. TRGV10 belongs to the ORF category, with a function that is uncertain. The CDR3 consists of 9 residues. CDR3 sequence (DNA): TGTGCTGCATTACCGGGTTGGCTCTTT. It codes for CAALPGWLF.

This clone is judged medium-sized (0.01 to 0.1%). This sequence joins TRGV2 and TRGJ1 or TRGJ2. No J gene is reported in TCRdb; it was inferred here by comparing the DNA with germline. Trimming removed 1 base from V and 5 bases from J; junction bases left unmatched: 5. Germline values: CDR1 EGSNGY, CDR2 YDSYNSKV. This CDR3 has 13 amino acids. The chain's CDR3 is CATWDGPHYKKLF. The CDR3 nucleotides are TGTGCCACCTGGGACGGCCCCCATTATAAGAAACTCTTT.

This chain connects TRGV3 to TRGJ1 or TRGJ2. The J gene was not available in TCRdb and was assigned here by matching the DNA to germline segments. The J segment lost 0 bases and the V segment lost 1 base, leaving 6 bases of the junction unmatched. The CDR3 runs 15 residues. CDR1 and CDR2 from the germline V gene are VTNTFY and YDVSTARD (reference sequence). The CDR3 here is CATWDSLKNYYKKLF. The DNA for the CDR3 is TGTGCCACCTGGGACAGTCTAAAGAATTATTATAAGAAACTCTTT.

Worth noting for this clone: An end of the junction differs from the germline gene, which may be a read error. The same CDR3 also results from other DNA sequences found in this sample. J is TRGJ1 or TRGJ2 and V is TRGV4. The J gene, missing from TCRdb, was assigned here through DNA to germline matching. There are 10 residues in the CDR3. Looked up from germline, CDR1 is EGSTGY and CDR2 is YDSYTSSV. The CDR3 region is CATWEGRKLF. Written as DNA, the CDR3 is TGCGCCACCTGGGAGGGGAGGAAACTCTTT.

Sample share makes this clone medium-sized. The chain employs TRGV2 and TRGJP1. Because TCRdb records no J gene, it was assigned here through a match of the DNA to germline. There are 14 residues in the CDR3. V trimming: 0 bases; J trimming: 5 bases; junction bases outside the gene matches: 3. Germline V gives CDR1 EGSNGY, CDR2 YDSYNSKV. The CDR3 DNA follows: TGTGCCACCTGGGACGGGCCGACTGGTTGGTTCAAGATATTT. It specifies CATWDGPTGWFKIF.